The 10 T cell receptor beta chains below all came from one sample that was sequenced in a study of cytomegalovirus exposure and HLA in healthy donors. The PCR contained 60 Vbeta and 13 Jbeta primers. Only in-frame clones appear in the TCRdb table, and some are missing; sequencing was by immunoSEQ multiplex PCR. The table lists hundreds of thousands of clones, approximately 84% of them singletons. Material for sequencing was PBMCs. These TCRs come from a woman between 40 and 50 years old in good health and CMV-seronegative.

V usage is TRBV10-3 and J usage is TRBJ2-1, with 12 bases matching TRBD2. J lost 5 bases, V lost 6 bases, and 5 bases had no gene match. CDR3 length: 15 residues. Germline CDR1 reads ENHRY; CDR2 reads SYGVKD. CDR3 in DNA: TGTGCCATCAGCGTTCTAGCGGGGGGGCACAATGAGCAGTTCTTC. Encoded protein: CAISVLAGGHNEQFF.

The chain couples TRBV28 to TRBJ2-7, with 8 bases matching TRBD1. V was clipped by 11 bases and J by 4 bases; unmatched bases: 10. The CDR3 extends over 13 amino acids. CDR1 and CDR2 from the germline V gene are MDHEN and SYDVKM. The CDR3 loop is CAAWTGSGYEQYF. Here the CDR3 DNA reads TGTGCCGCCTGGACAGGGTCCGGATACGAGCAGTACTTC. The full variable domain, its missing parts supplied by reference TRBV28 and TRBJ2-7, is DVKVTQSSRYLVKRTGEKVFLECVQDMDHENMFWYRQDPGLGLRLIYFSYDVKMKEKGDIPEGYSVSREKKERFSLILESASTNQTSMYLCAAWTGSGYEQYFGPGTRLTVT.

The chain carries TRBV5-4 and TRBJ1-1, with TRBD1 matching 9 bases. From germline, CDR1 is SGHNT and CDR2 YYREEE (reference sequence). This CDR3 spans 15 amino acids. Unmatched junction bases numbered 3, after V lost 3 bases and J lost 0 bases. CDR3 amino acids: CASSWGQGMNTEAFF. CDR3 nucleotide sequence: TGTGCCAGCAGCTGGGGACAGGGAATGAACACTGAAGCTTTCTTT.

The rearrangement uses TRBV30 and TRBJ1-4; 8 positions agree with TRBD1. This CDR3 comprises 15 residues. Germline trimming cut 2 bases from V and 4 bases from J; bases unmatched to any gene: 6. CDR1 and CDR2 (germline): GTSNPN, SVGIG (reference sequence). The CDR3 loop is CAWSLGTGVNEKLFF. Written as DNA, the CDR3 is TGTGCCTGGAGTCTCGGGACAGGCGTTAATGAAAAACTGTTTTTT.

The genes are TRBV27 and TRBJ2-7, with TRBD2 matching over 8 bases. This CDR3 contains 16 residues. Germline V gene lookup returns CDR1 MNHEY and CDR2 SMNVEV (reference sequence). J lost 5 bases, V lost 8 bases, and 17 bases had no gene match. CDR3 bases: TGTGCCAGCGGGCCACTAGCGGCGGAAATTCCGGACGAGCAGTACTTC. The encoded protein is CASGPLAAEIPDEQYF.

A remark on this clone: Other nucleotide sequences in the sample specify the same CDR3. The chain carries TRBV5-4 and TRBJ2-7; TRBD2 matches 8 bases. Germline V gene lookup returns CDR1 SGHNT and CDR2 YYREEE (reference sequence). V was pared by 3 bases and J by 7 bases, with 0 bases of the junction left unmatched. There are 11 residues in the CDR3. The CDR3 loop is CASSSGGEQYF. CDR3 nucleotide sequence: TGTGCCAGCAGCTCGGGAGGGGAGCAGTACTTC.

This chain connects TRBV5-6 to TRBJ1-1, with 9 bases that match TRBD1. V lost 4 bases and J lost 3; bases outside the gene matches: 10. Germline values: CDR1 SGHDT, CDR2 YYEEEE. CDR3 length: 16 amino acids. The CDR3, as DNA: TGTGCCAGCAGCGGGGACAGGGCCTCTCGGGACACTGAAGCTTTCTTT. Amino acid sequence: CASSGDRASRDTEAFF.

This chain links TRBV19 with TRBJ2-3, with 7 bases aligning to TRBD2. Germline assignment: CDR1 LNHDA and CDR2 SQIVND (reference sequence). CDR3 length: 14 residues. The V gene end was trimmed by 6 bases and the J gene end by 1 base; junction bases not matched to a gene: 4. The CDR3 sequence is CASRSAGGTDTQYF. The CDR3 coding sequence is TGTGCCAGTAGATCGGCGGGGGGCACAGATACGCAGTATTTT.

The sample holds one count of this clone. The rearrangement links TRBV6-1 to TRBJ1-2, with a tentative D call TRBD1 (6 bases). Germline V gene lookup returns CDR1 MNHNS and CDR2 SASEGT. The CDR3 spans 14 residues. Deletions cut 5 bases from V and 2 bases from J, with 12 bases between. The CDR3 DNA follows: TGTGCCAGCAGTCTGACCGACAGGAACTATGGCTACACCTTC. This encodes CASSLTDRNYGYTF.

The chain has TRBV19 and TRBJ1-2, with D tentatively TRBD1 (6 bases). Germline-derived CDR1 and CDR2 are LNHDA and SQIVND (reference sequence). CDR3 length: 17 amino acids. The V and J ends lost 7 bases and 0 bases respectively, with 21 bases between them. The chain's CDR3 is CASTPDGGGQPNYGYTF. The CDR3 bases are TGTGCCAGTACCCCTGACGGGGGGGGCCAACCTAACTATGGCTACACCTTC.